A selection of T cell receptor beta chains follows, all from one sample in a study of blood T cell repertoires in COVID-19. The repertoire was sequenced with immunoSEQ multiplex PCR; TCRdb's copy has only in-frame clones and lacks some. The sample carries 120,000 to 150,000 clones, 65% to 80% recorded once. What was sequenced was peripheral blood. Receptor source: an elderly man with acute or convalescent COVID-19. The conserved cysteine and the conserved F or W are not part of the CDR3 here.

V	J	CDR3
TRBV6-5	TRBJ2-7	ASADTSDEQY
TRBV7-2	TRBJ2-7	ASSLYPYEQY
TRBV6-5	TRBJ2-1	ASSFTGVEQF
TRBV11-2	TRBJ2-7	ASSLQQTTYEQY
TRBV15	TRBJ1-1	ATSRDRRITEAF
TRBV28	TRBJ1-4	ASSSGTGISLSEKLF
TRBV9	TRBJ2-5	ASNRDRGTQY
TRBV2	TRBJ2-3	ASSYQGIITDTQY
TRBV5-1	TRBJ2-1	ASSLGTSGGANEQF
TRBV18	TRBJ2-2	ASSPADSLRELF
TRBV7-8	TRBJ2-1	ASSLDGGGSEQF
TRBV6-1	TRBJ1-5	ASSPGDSNQPQH
TRBV20-1	TRBJ2-7	SARLSYEQY
TRBV6-6	TRBJ1-5	ASSYGPGYQPQH
TRBV14	TRBJ1-6	ASSPKPFGSTGSPGPLH
TRBV13	TRBJ1-1	ASSFGTGGNTEAF
TRBV11-3	TRBJ1-1	ASSLGQYTEAF
TRBV4-3	TRBJ2-5	ASSQRGSQETQY
TRBV5-1	TRBJ1-4	ASSQQPGQPNEKLF
TRBV4-1	TRBJ2-1	ASSQDSLAGAYNEQF
TRBV4-3	TRBJ1-1	ASSQVSGTEAF
TRBV6-2/TRBV6-3	TRBJ2-3	ASSYSSTSTDTQY
TRBV19	TRBJ1-1	ASSIGQLEAF
TRBV7-2	TRBJ1-1	ASSTGTGENTEAF
TRBV2	TRBJ1-6	ASSRTGGRTPLH
TRBV5-5	TRBJ2-5	ASSLELAGGRETQY
TRBV4-2	TRBJ1-2	ASSQPTTGTGFGYT
TRBV9	TRBJ1-6	ASSAATGSSYNSPLH
TRBV19	TRBJ1-2	ASSSVRTGTARSGYT
TRBV9	TRBJ1-5	ASSAEARFGPQH
TRBV27	TRBJ1-6	ASSFSTGRSLYSPLH
TRBV5-6	TRBJ2-7	ASIASGYGYEQY
TRBV7-9	TRBJ1-6	ASSPQGAEFSPLH
TRBV3-1/TRBV3-2	TRBJ1-2	ASSQALPYGYT
TRBV27	TRBJ1-5	ASSREGLQPQH
TRBV24-1	TRBJ2-7	ATSDSGFSYEQY
TRBV27	TRBJ2-1	ASSSRTSSAYNEQF
TRBV2	TRBJ2-7	ASSEGTGLREQY
TRBV27	TRBJ2-3	ASRNRGYGTDTQY
TRBV5-1	TRBJ1-2	ASSYGTGGLRYGYT
TRBV5-6	TRBJ2-4	ASSALIQGANIQY
TRBV5-4	TRBJ2-3	ASSLDRNTQY
TRBV6-5	TRBJ2-7	ASSPDSYQQY
TRBV24-1	TRBJ2-5	ATSDDQETQY
TRBV10-3	TRBJ2-7	AISESSGTGSYEQY
TRBV28	TRBJ2-7	ASSLMSSSYEQY
TRBV7-8	TRBJ1-2	ASSLGAGQTSFGYT
TRBV7-9	TRBJ2-2	ASSLARANTGELF
TRBV9	TRBJ1-1	ASSYTGGGTEAF
TRBV18	TRBJ1-2	ASSPGQGWGYT
TRBV4-1	TRBJ1-4	ASSQDSGTGGWKLF
TRBV24-1	TRBJ1-2	ATSDGTGDYGYT
TRBV7-2	TRBJ2-7	ASSLDPTASYEQY
TRBV7-2	TRBJ1-2	ASSPHQGPASPYGYT
TRBV6-2/TRBV6-3	TRBJ2-5	ASSYFIGQGLPQETQY
TRBV7-6	TRBJ1-6	ASSLDEGRNSPLH
TRBV7-2	TRBJ1-4	ASSSQFGGRVEKLF
TRBV30	TRBJ1-4	AWSEQAGEKLF